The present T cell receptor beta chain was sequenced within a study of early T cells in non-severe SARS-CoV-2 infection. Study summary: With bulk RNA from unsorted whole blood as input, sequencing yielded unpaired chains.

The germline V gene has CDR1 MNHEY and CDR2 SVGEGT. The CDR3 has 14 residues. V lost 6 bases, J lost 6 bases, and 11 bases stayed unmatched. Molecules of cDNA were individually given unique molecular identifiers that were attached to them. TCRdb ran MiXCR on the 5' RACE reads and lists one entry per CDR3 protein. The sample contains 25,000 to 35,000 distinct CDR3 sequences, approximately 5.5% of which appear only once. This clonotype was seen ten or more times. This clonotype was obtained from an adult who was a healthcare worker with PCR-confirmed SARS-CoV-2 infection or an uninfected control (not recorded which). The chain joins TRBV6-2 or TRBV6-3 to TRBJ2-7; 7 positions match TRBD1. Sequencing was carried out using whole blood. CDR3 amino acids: CASRPTGVRREQYF. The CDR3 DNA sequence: TGTGCCAGCAGGCCAACAGGGGTACGTCGCGAGCAGTACTTC.